The 15 T cell receptor beta chains listed next were all sequenced from one sample in a study of early stage breast cancer tumors. The repertoire was sequenced with immunoSEQ multiplex PCR; TCRdb's copy has only in-frame clones and lacks some. The table records fewer than 30,000 clones, 75% to 85% of them present only once. Source material: blood. The receptors come from a person in their sixties or seventies with breast cancer.

The gene calls are TRBV4-1 and TRBJ1-1; 7 nucleotides align to TRBD1. CDR1 MGHRA and CDR2 YSYEKL come from the germline V gene. This CDR3 is built from 15 residues. Unmatched junction bases numbered 4, after V lost 0 bases and J lost 3 bases. The DNA for the CDR3 is TGCGCCAGCAGCCAAGAAGTAACAGGGGACACTGAAGCTTTCTTT. Translated, it gives CASSQEVTGDTEAFF.

The V and J genes are TRBV30 and TRBJ2-5, with 14 bases matching TRBD2. Per the germline V gene, CDR1 is GTSNPN and CDR2 is SVGIG (reference sequence). The CDR3 sequence is 14 residues long. Unmatched junction bases numbered 4, after V lost 6 bases and J lost 4 bases. CDR3 protein: CACLGTSGRETQYF. In nucleotides, the CDR3 is TGTGCCTGCCTTGGGACTAGCGGGAGAGAGACCCAGTACTTC.

The V and J genes are TRBV9 and TRBJ2-6; 7 nucleotides match TRBD1. J lost 0 bases, V lost 4 bases, and 10 bases had no gene match. Germline V gene data show CDR1 as SGDLS and CDR2 as YYNGEE. The CDR3 is 18 amino acids. The CDR3 loop is CASSLRDSYASGANVLTF. The DNA for the CDR3 is TGTGCCAGCAGCCTCCGGGACAGCTATGCCTCTGGGGCCAACGTCCTGACTTTC. Drawing the rest from reference TRBV9 and TRBJ2-6, the complete variable domain is DSGVTQTPKHLITATGQRVTLRCSPRSGDLSVYWYQQSLDQGLQFLIQYYNGEERAKGNILERFSAQQFPDLHSELNLSSLELGDSALYFCASSLRDSYASGANVLTFGAGSRLTVL.

The chain uses TRBV25-1 and TRBJ1-1; 7 bases fit TRBD1. Germline CDR1 and CDR2: MGHDK and SYGVNS. Trimming removed 5 bases from V and 1 base from J; junction bases left unmatched: 7. CDR3 length equals 15 residues. CDR3 coding DNA: TGTGCCAGCAGTTCCTCCGGGACAGCGAACACTGAAGCTTTCTTT. This gives the protein CASSSSGTANTEAFF. Together with reference TRBV25-1 and TRBJ1-1, the CDR3 gives the full variable domain: EADIYQTPRYLVIGTGKKITLECSQTMGHDKMYWYQQDPGMELHLIHYSYGVNSTEKGDLSSESTVSRIRTEHFPLTLESARPSHTSQYLCASSSSGTANTEAFFGQGTRLTVV.

The CDR3 reads CASSVEGQFYEQYF. The CDR3 nucleotides are TGTGCCAGCAGTGTGGAAGGACAGTTTTACGAGCAGTACTTC. The chain couples TRBV2 to TRBJ2-7, with a weak D call TRBD1 (6 bases). V was cut by 4 bases and J by 4 bases, with 14 bases left in between. Germline V gene lookup returns CDR1 SNHLY and CDR2 FYNNEI. This CDR3 is built from 14 residues.

The chain employs TRBV18 and TRBJ1-1; TRBD1 matches 7 bases. V was pared by 6 bases and J by 1 base, with 8 bases of the junction left unmatched. Germline CDR1 and CDR2: KGHSH and LQKENI. This CDR3 is built from 15 residues. As DNA, the CDR3 is TGTGCCAGCTCTACAGAGGACAGGCCGAACACTGAAGCTTTCTTT. It yields the protein CASSTEDRPNTEAFF. Looking up the rest from reference TRBV18 and TRBJ1-1 gives the full variable domain: NAGVMQNPRHLVRRRGQEARLRCSPMKGHSHVYWYRQLPEEGLKFMVYLQKENIIDESGMPKERFSAEFPKEGPSILRIQQVVRGDSAAYFCASSTEDRPNTEAFFGQGTRLTVV.

The V gene is TRBV5-1, the J gene TRBJ2-5, with D perhaps matching TRBD1 (5 bases). Germline values: CDR1 SGHRS, CDR2 YFSETQ. Between the trimmed V and J ends, which lost 2 bases and 3 bases, there was a span of 14 bases. The CDR3 runs 15 residues. The CDR3 sequence: CASSFDRVGKETQYF. Written as DNA, the CDR3 is TGCGCCAGCAGCTTTGACAGAGTGGGTAAAGAGACCCAGTACTTC.

This clone was recorded a few times. This chain connects TRBV29-1 to TRBJ1-3; TRBD1 matches at 8 bases. The germline V gene has CDR1 SQVTM and CDR2 ANQGSEA. There are 12 residues in the CDR3. With V trimmed by 6 bases and J by 3 bases, 1 base remained unmatched. The CDR3 protein is CSVDRGGNTIYF. In DNA, the CDR3 is TGCAGCGTCGACAGGGGTGGAAACACCATATATTTT.

The chain links TRBV9 to TRBJ2-5; 7 bases match TRBD2. The CDR3 is 16 amino acids. Germline V gives CDR1 SGDLS, CDR2 YYNGEE. Trimming cost V 0 bases and J 4 bases; bases outside gene matches: 9. Here the CDR3 reads CASSVAGGRGGETQYF. Written as DNA, the CDR3 is TGTGCCAGCAGCGTAGCGGGGGGTAGGGGAGGAGAGACCCAGTACTTC.

V and J are TRBV27 and TRBJ2-1; D call uncertain. The CDR3 has 13 amino acids. Trimming shortened V by 0 bases and J by 8 bases, and 8 bases separated the two germline ends. CDR1 MNHEY and CDR2 SMNVEV come from the germline V gene (reference sequence). CDR3 residues: CASSLSGEDEQFF. CDR3 in DNA: TGTGCCAGCAGTTTATCAGGTGAGGATGAGCAGTTCTTC.

The chain employs TRBV5-4 and TRBJ2-1; TRBD2 matches 11 bases. Trimming cost V 0 bases and J 7 bases; bases outside gene matches: 6. This CDR3 is built from 16 residues. Germline lookup yields CDR1 SGHNT and CDR2 YYREEE (reference sequence). CDR3 sequence reads: CASSLELAGGRNEQFF. The CDR3 nucleotides are TGTGCCAGCAGCTTGGAGTTAGCGGGAGGGCGTAATGAGCAGTTCTTC.

Only a few counts were recorded for this clone. This chain uses TRBV6-5 with TRBJ1-2; perhaps TRBD1 as D (6 bases). V dropped 5 bases and J dropped 4 bases, with 14 bases sitting between them. CDR3 size: 14 residues. The germline CDR1 and CDR2 sequences are MNHEY and SVGAGI. The CDR3 here is CASSESGHGYGYTF. The DNA of the CDR3 is TGTGCCAGCAGTGAATCGGGACACGGCTATGGCTACACCTTC.

The chain carries TRBV19 and TRBJ1-2; 7 bases are a match to TRBD1. CDR1 is LNHDA, CDR2 SQIVND, per germline (reference sequence). The CDR3 covers 12 residues. The trim removed 3 bases at V and 6 bases at J, leaving 1 base unmatched. The CDR3 sequence: CASSMQGDGYTF. The CDR3 coding sequence is TGTGCCAGTAGTATGCAGGGGGATGGCTACACCTTC.

This clone was seen just once. Written as DNA, the CDR3 is TGTGCCAGCAGACCCGGGACTAGCCCCACGTTCATCCAGTACTTC. This sequence encodes CASRPGTSPTFIQYF. The V and J genes are TRBV7-9 and TRBJ2-5; the match to TRBD2 covers 9 bases. This CDR3 has 15 amino acids. V lost 6 bases and J lost 10; bases outside the gene matches: 15. Germline V gene sequence: CDR1 SEHNR, CDR2 FQNEAQ (reference sequence).

V gene TRBV19 combines with J gene TRBJ1-1; D is uncertain. Per germline, CDR1 LNHDA and CDR2 SQIVND (reference sequence). There are 17 residues in the CDR3. Trimming stripped 5 bases from V and 5 bases from J, with 24 bases between. The CDR3 DNA is TGTGCCAGTAGTCCGCGACCAGGTCGGGGTTTGTGGACTGAAGCTTTCTTT. Protein sequence: CASSPRPGRGLWTEAFF.